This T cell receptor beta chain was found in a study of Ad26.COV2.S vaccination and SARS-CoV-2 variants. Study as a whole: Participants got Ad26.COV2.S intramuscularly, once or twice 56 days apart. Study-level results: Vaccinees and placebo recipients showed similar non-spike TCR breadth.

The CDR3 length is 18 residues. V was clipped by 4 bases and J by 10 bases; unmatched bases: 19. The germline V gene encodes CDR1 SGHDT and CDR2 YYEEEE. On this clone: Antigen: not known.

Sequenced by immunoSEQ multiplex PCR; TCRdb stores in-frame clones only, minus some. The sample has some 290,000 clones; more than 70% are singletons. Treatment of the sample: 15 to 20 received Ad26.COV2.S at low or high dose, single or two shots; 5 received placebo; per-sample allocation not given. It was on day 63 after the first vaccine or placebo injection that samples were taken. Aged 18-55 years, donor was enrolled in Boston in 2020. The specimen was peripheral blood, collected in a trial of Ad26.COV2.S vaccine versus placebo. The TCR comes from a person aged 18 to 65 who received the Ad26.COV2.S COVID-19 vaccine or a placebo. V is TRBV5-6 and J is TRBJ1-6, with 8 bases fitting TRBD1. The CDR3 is CASSTRRTGYEFYSPLHF. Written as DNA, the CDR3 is TGTGCCAGCAGCACGAGACGGACAGGGTACGAATTCTACTCACCCCTCCACTTT.